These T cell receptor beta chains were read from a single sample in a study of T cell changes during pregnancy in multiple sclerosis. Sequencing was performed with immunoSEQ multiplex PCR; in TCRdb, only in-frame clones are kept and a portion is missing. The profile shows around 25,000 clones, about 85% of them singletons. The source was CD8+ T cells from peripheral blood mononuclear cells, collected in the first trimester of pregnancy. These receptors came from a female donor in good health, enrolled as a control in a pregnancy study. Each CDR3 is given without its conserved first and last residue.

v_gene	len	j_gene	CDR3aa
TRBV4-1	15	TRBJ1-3	ASSQELDSYSGNTIY
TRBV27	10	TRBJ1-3	ASSQGQGTIY
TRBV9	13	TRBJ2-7	ASSVEGSAAYEQY
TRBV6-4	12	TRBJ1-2	ASSDGQGGDGYT
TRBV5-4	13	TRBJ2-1	ASSSTGHSYNEQF
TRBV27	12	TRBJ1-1	ASSFLGANTEAF
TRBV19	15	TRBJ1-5	ASTFGTFDYSNQPQH
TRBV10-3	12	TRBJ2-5	AIRASGAQETQY
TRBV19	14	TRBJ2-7	ASSRGLAGLTYEQY
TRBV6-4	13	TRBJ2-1	ASSARTGGGDEQF
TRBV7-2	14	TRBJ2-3	ASSFLGNLAGDTQY
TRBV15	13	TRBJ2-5	ATSGGRTEGETQY
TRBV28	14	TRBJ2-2	ASSFPLTELTGELF
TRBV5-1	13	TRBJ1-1	ASSPLGQENTEAF
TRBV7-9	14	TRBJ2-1	ASSESSGGATNEQF
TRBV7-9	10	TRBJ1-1	ASSDMGTEAF
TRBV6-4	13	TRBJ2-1	ASSDGGGGFDEQF
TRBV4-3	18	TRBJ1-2	ASSQGPKGVEAVGNYGYT
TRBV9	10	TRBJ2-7	ASSGSSYEQY
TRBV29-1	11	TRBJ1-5	SVAEQGGQPQH
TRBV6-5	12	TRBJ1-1	ASSETGPRTEAF
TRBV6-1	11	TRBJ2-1	ASTGTSFSEQF
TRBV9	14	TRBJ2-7	ASSVVPTSGSGEQY
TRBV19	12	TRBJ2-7	ASSIPAGGNEQY
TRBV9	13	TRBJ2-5	ASSVARGGQETQY
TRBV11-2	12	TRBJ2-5	ASSPRPGQETQY
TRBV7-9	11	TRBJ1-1	ASSPGQRIEAF
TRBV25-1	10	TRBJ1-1	ASRDRNTEAF
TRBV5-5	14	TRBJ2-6	ASSLLAKSGANVLT
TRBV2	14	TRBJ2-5	ASSETSRPGAETQY
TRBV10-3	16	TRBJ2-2	AIRGSEAGGQQIGELF